These T cell receptor beta chains were read from a single sample in a study of glioma-infiltrating T cells after dendritic cell vaccination. Profiled with immunoSEQ multiplex PCR; TCRdb holds only in-frame clones, not every one. The data contain 85,000 to 110,000 clones, roughly 76% of them singletons. The sample in question was blood, obtained before dendritic cell vaccination. Every receptor here comes from a human donor with glioblastoma. Each CDR3 is given with its conserved first and last residue. A D gene is named only where the DNA matches it firmly. Expanded clones are given a class, and other clones once, few, many or no size at all.

D gene,V gene,clone size,J gene,CDR3 protein,CDR3 DNA
-,TRBV6-6,-,TRBJ1-2,CASRQGFNYGYTF,TGTGCCAGCAGACAGGGTTTTAACTATGGCTACACCTTC
-,TRBV5-1,few,TRBJ2-4,CASSPEAGVDIQYF,TGCGCCAGCAGCCCGGAGGCAGGGGTGGACATTCAGTACTTC
-,TRBV21-1,few,TRBJ2-2,CATWPRSPPGGHTGELFF,TGTGCCACATGGCCCCGATCACCACCAGGGGGTCACACCGGGGAGCTGTTTTTT
-,TRBV5-1,once,TRBJ1-1,CASQSGTLNTEAFF,TGCGCCAGCCAATCCGGGACACTTAACACTGAAGCTTTCTTT
-,TRBV6-5,-,TRBJ1-2,CASSSGFYGYTF,TGTGCCAGCAGTTCCGGTTTCTATGGCTACACCTTC
-,TRBV6-5,-,TRBJ1-1,CASSSSSAEAFF,-
-,TRBV4-1,few,TRBJ2-7,CASSSRGFAYEQYF,TGCGCCAGCAGCTCAAGGGGATTTGCCTACGAGCAGTACTTC
-,TRBV7-8,-,TRBJ2-5,CASSSGALGQYF,TGTGCCAGCAGCTCAGGGGCCCTCGGGCAGTACTTC
TRBD1,TRBV11-2,few,TRBJ2-1,CASSLVRGRNEQFF,TGTGCCAGCAGCTTAGTAAGGGGGCGCAATGAGCAGTTCTTC
TRBD2,TRBV10-3,few,TRBJ2-1,CAISEELAGGYNEQFF,TGTGCCATCAGTGAGGAACTAGCGGGGGGGTACAATGAGCAGTTCTTC
-,TRBV15,-,TRBJ2-7,CATSREQSAYEQYF,TGTGCCACCAGCAGAGAACAGTCGGCCTACGAGCAGTACTTC
-,TRBV19,once,TRBJ1-2,CASSIIEDGYGYTF,TGTGCCAGTAGTATAATTGAGGATGGGTATGGCTACACCTTC
TRBD2,TRBV5-1,-,TRBJ2-1,CASSFSRGGGNEQFF,TGCGCCAGCAGCTTCTCGCGGGGGGGTGGAAATGAGCAGTTCTTC
-,TRBV7-6,-,TRBJ2-1,CASVRGLSYNEQFF,TGTGCCAGTGTCAGGGGATTATCCTACAATGAGCAGTTCTTC
TRBD2,TRBV15,-,TRBJ2-3,CATSRDEGGIQDTQYF,TGTGCCACCAGCAGAGATGAGGGAGGGATTCAAGATACGCAGTATTTT
TRBD1,TRBV7-2,-,TRBJ1-3,CASSRRQGQTGNTIYF,TGTGCCAGCAGCCGAAGACAGGGACAGACTGGAAACACCATATATTTT
TRBD1,TRBV6-4,-,TRBJ1-2,CASSAKQGATFYGYTF,TGTGCCAGCAGTGCGAAACAGGGGGCGACCTTCTATGGCTACACCTTC
-,TRBV13,-,TRBJ2-3,CASSFRGGDTQYF,TGTGCCAGCAGCTTCAGAGGGGGAGATACGCAGTATTTT
-,TRBV6-6,-,TRBJ1-2,CASSYVEGRGYGYTF,TGTGCCAGCAGTTATGTAGAGGGCAGGGGCTATGGCTACACCTTC
-,TRBV6-1,-,TRBJ1-2,CASSEIAKNYGYTF,TGTGCCAGCAGTGAAATCGCGAAAAACTATGGCTACACCTTC
TRBD1,TRBV6-5,once,TRBJ1-5,CASSLQGDQPQHF,TGTGCCAGCAGTTTACAGGGGGACCAGCCCCAGCATTTT
-,TRBV7-2,-,TRBJ1-2,CASSSQSLGDNYGYTF,TGTGCCAGCAGCTCTCAATCTCTAGGGGATAATTATGGCTACACCTTC